These 25 T cell receptor beta chains were sequenced from one sample in a study of cytomegalovirus exposure and HLA in healthy donors (dated by TCRdb to the late 2010s). The library was obtained by the immunoSEQ multiplex PCR assay. For the multiplex PCR, a mixture combining 60 forward primers for TCR Vbeta segments and 13 reverse primers for TCR Jbeta segments was used. TCRdb retrieved this table from immuneACCESS and kept in-frame rearrangements only. Not all clones are present; in checked studies, unresolved V genes account for under half, and no reason is known for the remainder. In all, the sample holds 160,000 or so clones, and roughly 78% of those were seen once. The ten largest make up roughly 0.76% of the sample. The sequenced material came from PBMCs. These receptors all stem from a woman aged 35 to 49 in good health and CMV-seronegative.

This clone has more than one count but fewer than ten. The rearrangement links TRBV6-6 to TRBJ1-1; possible D gene TRBD1, 5 bases. CDR3 length equals 13 residues. V was shortened by 4 bases and J by 4 bases, with 10 bases between the two germline ends. The germline gives CDR1 MNHNY, CDR2 SVGAGI (reference sequence). CDR3 coding DNA: TGTGCCAGCAGTTGGGGGGATGGCACTGAAGCTTTCTTT. It is translated as CASSWGDGTEAFF.

The genes are TRBV10-3 and TRBJ1-5, with 7 bases identical to TRBD1. CDR3 length equals 15 residues. Germline CDR1 is ENHRY and CDR2 is SYGVKD. The V and J ends lost 6 bases and 1 base, in that order; junction bases with no gene match: 6. CDR3 in amino acids: CAISPGTASNQPQHF. The CDR3 DNA is TGTGCCATCAGCCCCGGGACAGCGAGCAATCAGCCCCAGCATTTT.

J is TRBJ1-2 and V is TRBV9; D is uncertain. The V and J ends lost 4 bases and 8 bases respectively, with 21 bases between them. The CDR3 runs 15 residues. The germline V gene has CDR1 SGDLS and CDR2 YYNGEE. CDR3 coding DNA: TGTGCCAGCAGCCCCAACCCTTATGAGGTTTGGGGCTACACCTTC. Protein: CASSPNPYEVWGYTF.

This chain connects TRBV19 to TRBJ2-1; 11 nucleotides agree with TRBD1. The J segment lost 10 bases and the V segment lost 2 bases, leaving 7 bases of the junction unmatched. CDR3 length equals 15 residues. Germline CDR1 LNHDA, CDR2 SQIVND (reference sequence). In DNA form, the CDR3 reads TGTGCCAGTAGTATATCGGGGACAGGGGGACTGGAGCAGTTCTTC. Its protein is CASSISGTGGLEQFF.

V gene TRBV6-1 combines with J gene TRBJ1-6; D remains ambiguous. Germline V lookup: CDR1 MNHNS, CDR2 SASEGT. Trimming removed 2 bases from V and 5 bases from J, with 13 bases in between. This CDR3 region has 16 residues. CDR3 loop: CASSELGIPNNSPLHF. CDR3 nucleotides: TGTGCCAGCAGTGAACTCGGGATACCAAATAATTCACCCCTCCACTTT.

The V and J genes are TRBV5-1 and TRBJ2-2; 7 bases are a match to TRBD2. The CDR3 sequence is 17 residues long. Losses at the gene ends were 5 bases for V and 1 base for J; bases not matched to a gene: 11. CDR1 is SGHRS, CDR2 YFSETQ, per germline. The CDR3 region is CASSPEKGRVNTGELFF. The CDR3 bases are TGCGCCAGCAGTCCCGAAAAGGGGAGGGTGAACACCGGGGAGCTGTTTTTT.

This chain joins TRBV6-4 and TRBJ2-1; 14 bases agree with TRBD2. The CDR3 runs 16 residues. Trimming at V came to 4 bases and at J to 9 bases, leaving 8 bases not matched to a gene. Germline CDR1 reads MRHNA; CDR2 reads SNTAGT. In DNA, the CDR3 is TGTGCCAGCAGTGCCTTGGGACTAGCGGGAGCGAGTGAGCAGTTCTTC. Residues: CASSALGLAGASEQFF.

This chain uses TRBV5-4 with TRBJ2-1, with D possibly TRBD1 on 6 matching bases. With 0 bases removed from V and 0 bases from J, the gap between germline ends came to 10 bases. CDR3 length: 16 amino acids. Germline CDR1 SGHNT, CDR2 YYREEE (reference sequence). CDR3 sequence: CASSLGIGGSYNEQFF. The CDR3 DNA reads as TGTGCCAGCAGCTTGGGTATAGGGGGCTCCTACAATGAGCAGTTCTTC.

This clone occurred a few times. V usage is TRBV9 and J usage is TRBJ1-6; D is unresolved. The V end lost 2 bases, the J end lost 5 bases, and 20 bases lay between the germline ends. From germline, CDR1 is SGDLS and CDR2 YYNGEE. CDR3 size: 18 residues. The CDR3: CASSVDPRAPGNNSPLHF. The CDR3 nucleotides are TGTGCCAGCAGCGTCGACCCCCGAGCACCCGGGAATAATTCACCCCTCCACTTT.

This clone was seen only a few times. The V and J genes are TRBV4-1 and TRBJ2-7; D remains unclear. The germline gives CDR1 MGHRA, CDR2 YSYEKL. The CDR3 consists of 14 residues. Trimming removed 1 base at V and 3 bases at J, with 10 bases between. Here the CDR3 reads CASSQAVAVYEQYF. DNA for the CDR3: TGCGCCAGCAGCCAAGCGGTAGCAGTCTACGAGCAGTACTTC.

This chain uses TRBV6-6 with TRBJ2-7; 9 nucleotides match TRBD1. After removal of 7 bases from V and 2 bases from J, the junction contained 9 bases not matched to a gene. The germline V gene has CDR1 MNHNY and CDR2 SVGAGI (reference sequence). This CDR3 has 15 amino acids. CDR3 bases: TGTGCCAGCACCGACCCCGGGACAGGGACCTACGAGCAGTACTTC. The encoded protein is CASTDPGTGTYEQYF.

J is TRBJ1-2 and V is TRBV28; TRBD1 might be the D (5 bases). The CDR3 extends over 14 amino acids. Trimming took off 6 bases at V and 3 bases at J, with 14 bases between the two ends. Germline loops: CDR1 MDHEN, CDR2 SYDVKM. CDR3 loop: CASSPGDGYYGYTF. The DNA of the CDR3 is TGTGCCAGCAGCCCGGGGGACGGGTACTATGGCTACACCTTC.

This sequence joins TRBV7-2 and TRBJ2-5; D gene unclear. The germline V gene encodes CDR1 SGHTA and CDR2 FQGNSA. CDR3 size: 12 residues. Trimming took off 2 bases at V and 3 bases at J, with 4 bases between the two ends. CDR3 in amino acids: CASSLFEETQYF. The CDR3 DNA is TGTGCCAGCAGCTTATTCGAAGAGACCCAGTACTTC. Full variable domain (missing parts from reference TRBV7-2 and TRBJ2-5): GAGVSQSPSNKVTEKGKDVELRCDPISGHTALYWYRQSLGQGLEFLIYFQGNSAPDKSGLPSDRFSAERTGGSVSTLTIQRTQQEDSAVYLCASSLFEETQYFGPGTRLLVL.

The gene calls are TRBV9 and TRBJ1-1; possible D gene TRBD1, 6 bases. This CDR3 is 15 amino acids long. Germline CDR1 SGDLS, CDR2 YYNGEE. The V end was cut by 4 bases, the J end by 1 base, with 14 bases between. The CDR3 DNA follows: TGTGCCAGCAGCCCCCGGGACACCGCGAACACTGAAGCTTTCTTT. Translated, it gives CASSPRDTANTEAFF.

The V gene is TRBV5-4, the J gene TRBJ2-7, with 13 positions matching TRBD2. The V and J ends lost 4 bases and 6 bases, in that order; junction bases with no gene match: 7. The germline V gene has CDR1 SGHNT and CDR2 YYREEE (reference sequence). The CDR3 is 15 residues long. The CDR3 spells CASSPLTSGGFEQYF. The CDR3, as DNA: TGTGCCAGCAGCCCCCTGACTAGCGGGGGGTTCGAGCAGTACTTC.

The J gene is TRBJ2-7, the V gene TRBV7-2; 10 nucleotides align to TRBD1. From germline, CDR1 is SGHTA and CDR2 FQGNSA. This CDR3 region has 15 residues. The ends lost 5 bases at V and 4 bases at J; junction bases unmatched: 8. The CDR3 reads CASSHLRDRGYEQYF. CDR3 bases: TGTGCCAGCAGCCATCTTCGGGACAGGGGATACGAGCAGTACTTC.

The V and J genes are TRBV5-4 and TRBJ2-6; D is possibly TRBD1 (5 bases). Trimming shortened V by 0 bases and J by 2 bases, and 9 bases separated the two germline ends. Looked up from germline, CDR1 is SGHNT and CDR2 is YYREEE (reference sequence). The CDR3 contains 16 residues. CDR3 sequence: CASSLGSGPGANVLTF. The CDR3, as DNA: TGTGCCAGCAGCTTGGGTTCAGGGCCTGGGGCCAACGTCCTGACTTTC.

The rearrangement joins TRBV4-2 to TRBJ2-2; 9 bases agree with TRBD2. The CDR3 loop spans 17 amino acids. The germline gives CDR1 LGHNA, CDR2 YNFKEQ. After removal of 1 base from V and 2 bases from J, the junction contained 5 bases not matched to a gene. CDR3 DNA: TGTGCCAGCAGCCAAGGACCGGGACTAGCTAACACCGGGGAGCTGTTTTTT. Protein: CASSQGPGLANTGELFF.

The chain has TRBV28 and TRBJ1-3; TRBD1 agrees at 8 bases. The CDR3 extends over 17 amino acids. The V gene end was trimmed by 4 bases and the J gene end by 0 bases; junction bases not matched to a gene: 8. Germline V gene lookup returns CDR1 MDHEN and CDR2 SYDVKM. The CDR3 DNA reads as TGTGCCAGCAGTTCGGACAGGGACATACGCTCTGGAAACACCATATATTTT. Its protein is CASSSDRDIRSGNTIYF.

The chain combines TRBV6-5 with TRBJ2-5; TRBD2 is a possible D gene (5 bases). The DNA end favors TRBJ2-7, so the J call may be wrong. Germline V gene data show CDR1 as MNHEY and CDR2 as SVGAGI. The CDR3 loop spans 15 amino acids. The CDR3 protein is CASSYSKDWLYEQYF. CDR3 DNA sequence: TGTGCCAGCAGTTACTCGAAGGACTGGCTCTACGAGCAGTACTTC.

The CDR3 region is CASSLTSVTVEQFF. CDR3 bases: TGTGCCAGCAGCTTGACTAGCGTGACGGTTGAGCAGTTCTTC. The rearrangement uses TRBV7-8 and TRBJ2-1, with TRBD2 matching over 8 bases. J was trimmed by 9 bases and V by 3 bases; bases with no gene match: 7. Germline V gene lookup returns CDR1 SGHVS and CDR2 FQNEAQ. This CDR3 region has 14 residues.

A note on this clone: The identical CDR3 is also encoded by other nucleotide sequences in the sample. The chain carries TRBV5-1 and TRBJ2-1; TRBD2 matches 11 bases. The CDR3 covers 16 residues. Looked up from germline, CDR1 is SGHRS and CDR2 is YFSETQ. Germline trimming cut 3 bases from V and 4 bases from J; bases unmatched to any gene: 6. CDR3: CASSSIGTSGYNEQFF. The CDR3, as DNA: TGCGCCAGCAGCTCGATCGGGACTAGCGGTTACAATGAGCAGTTCTTC.

The V and J genes are TRBV9 and TRBJ2-7; D is perhaps TRBD1 (6 bases). This CDR3 has 14 residues. The germline V gene has CDR1 SGDLS and CDR2 YYNGEE. Deletions cut 4 bases from V and 1 base from J, with 12 bases between. The CDR3 region has the DNA TGTGCCAGCAGCAAAGGGGGATCGTCCTACGAGCAGTACTTC. Amino acid sequence: CASSKGGSSYEQYF. Combining the CDR3 with reference TRBV9 and TRBJ2-7 gives the whole variable domain DSGVTQTPKHLITATGQRVTLRCSPRSGDLSVYWYQQSLDQGLQFLIQYYNGEERAKGNILERFSAQQFPDLHSELNLSSLELGDSALYFCASSKGGSSYEQYFGPGTRLTVT.

V usage is TRBV7-9 and J usage is TRBJ1-2; D ambiguous. The CDR3 loop spans 14 amino acids. V was shortened by 1 base and J by 7 bases, with 13 bases between the two germline ends. Per germline, CDR1 SEHNR and CDR2 FQNEAQ (reference sequence). CDR3 sequence reads: CASSLDPLMRGYTF. As DNA, the CDR3 is TGTGCCAGCAGCTTAGATCCCCTAATGCGTGGCTACACCTTC. Together with reference TRBV7-9 and TRBJ1-2, the CDR3 gives the full variable domain: DTGVSQNPRHKITKRGQNVTFRCDPISEHNRLYWYRQTLGQGPEFLTYFQNEAQLEKSRLLSDRFSAERPKGSFSTLEIQRTEQGDSAMYLCASSLDPLMRGYTFGSGTRLTVV.

The chain employs TRBV4-1 and TRBJ2-4; TRBD2 agrees at 9 bases. V shed 3 bases, J shed 0 bases, and the junction held 3 bases outside the gene matches. Germline lookup yields CDR1 MGHRA and CDR2 YSYEKL. The CDR3 length is 16 residues. CDR3 loop: CASSQTSGIAKNIQYF. For the CDR3, the DNA is TGCGCCAGCAGCCAGACTAGCGGAATAGCCAAAAACATTCAGTACTTC.